This passage covers 22 T cell receptor beta chains from one sample sequenced in a study of response to subunit inactivated influenza vaccine. TCRdb reprocessed the RT-PCR reads with MiXCR, giving one entry per CDR3 protein. The data contain 500,000 to 600,000 distinct CDR3 sequences, about 7.6% of them seen just once; the ten biggest clones take up 13%. The sequenced sample was PBMCs from blood, obtained less than 30 months after vaccination. The receptors shown here come from a man between 50 and 75 years old who received an inactivated influenza vaccine.

CDR3 in amino acids: CAWKRAGANVLTF. Written as DNA, the CDR3 is TGTGCCTGGAAACGGGCTGGGGCCAACGTCCTGACTTTC. The genes are TRBV30 and TRBJ2-6; D gene uncertain. Germline V gives CDR1 GTSNPN, CDR2 SVGIG (reference sequence). Between the trimmed V and J ends, which lost 4 bases and 2 bases, there was a span of 6 bases. The CDR3 extends over 13 amino acids.

This clonotype showed up just a few times. The chain joins TRBV7-2 to TRBJ2-3; no clear D gene. Germline V lookup: CDR1 SGHTA, CDR2 FQGNSA. The CDR3 is 13 residues long. V lost 5 bases and J 4 bases, leaving 10 bases between the germline ends. CDR3 region: CASSQLGPDTQYF. The CDR3 DNA reads as TGTGCCAGCAGCCAGCTTGGCCCAGATACGCAGTATTTT.

The gene calls are TRBV7-2 and TRBJ2-1; D is possibly TRBD2 (5 bases). The CDR3 extends over 12 amino acids. The V gene lost 5 bases and the J gene lost 12 bases, with 14 bases spanning the gap. Per germline, CDR1 SGHTA and CDR2 FQGNSA. Here the CDR3 reads CASSPRALGQFF. The CDR3 DNA reads TGTGCCAGCAGCCCGAGGGCTTTAGGGCAGTTCTTC. Complete variable domain (other parts from reference TRBV7-2 and TRBJ2-1): GAGVSQSPSNKVTEKGKDVELRCDPISGHTALYWYRQSLGQGLEFLIYFQGNSAPDKSGLPSDRFSAERTGGSVSTLTIQRTQQEDSAVYLCASSPRALGQFFGPGTRLTVL.

The chain is built from TRBV2 and TRBJ2-1; TRBD2 is a possible D gene (6 bases). Per germline, CDR1 SNHLY and CDR2 FYNNEI. The V end lost 7 bases, the J end lost 8 bases, and 18 bases lay between the germline ends. This CDR3 contains 14 residues. The CDR3 loop reads CASTFSGGSDEQFF. The CDR3 nucleotides are TGTGCCAGCACTTTTAGCGGAGGATCCGATGAGCAGTTCTTC.

The V and J genes are TRBV7-2 and TRBJ2-7; 8 bases line up with TRBD2. CDR3 length: 17 residues. Trimming cost V 5 bases and J 2 bases; bases outside gene matches: 14. The germline CDR1 and CDR2 sequences are SGHTA and FQGNSA. CDR3 coding DNA: TGTGCCAGCAGCATAATGTTAGCGGGGACACTTCCCTACGAGCAGTACTTC. This translates into CASSIMLAGTLPYEQYF.

The chain carries TRBV4-2 and TRBJ2-1; a possible D gene is TRBD2 (10 bases). The CDR3 is 22 amino acids. V lost 0 bases to trimming and J lost 2 bases, with 29 bases between them. The germline V gene has CDR1 LGHNA and CDR2 YNFKEQ. This CDR3 is CASSQESRDRVLAGGTYNEQFF. The DNA of the CDR3 is TGTGCCAGCAGCCAAGAGTCTCGGGACAGGGTTTTAGCGGGGGGAACCTACAATGAGCAGTTCTTC.

This clonotype was recorded at least ten times. CDR3 nucleotide sequence: TGTGCCAGCAGCCCCTTCCGCAGGAGCGGGAGTACAGATACGCAGTATTTT. Translated, it gives CASSPFRRSGSTDTQYF. V is TRBV3-1 and J is TRBJ2-3; 8 bases align to TRBD2. V trimming: 4 bases; J trimming: 3 bases; junction bases outside the gene matches: 12. Looked up from germline, CDR1 is LGHDT and CDR2 is YNNKEL (reference sequence). There are 17 residues in the CDR3.

This clonotype was recorded a few times. The rearrangement uses TRBV10-3 and TRBJ2-1, with D possibly being TRBD1 (6 bases). CDR1 ENHRY and CDR2 SYGVKD come from the germline V gene. Trimming shortened V by 3 bases and J by 5 bases, and 17 bases separated the two germline ends. CDR3 length: 16 residues. As DNA, the CDR3 is TGTGCCATCAGTGAATCAACAGGGAACACACACAATGAGCAGTTCTTC. It codes for CAISESTGNTHNEQFF.

This clonotype has a handful of counts. V is TRBV11-2 and J is TRBJ2-1; D possibly corresponds to TRBD2 (6 bases). CDR1 and CDR2 (germline): SGHAT, FQNNGV. The CDR3 spans 15 residues. V was cut by 1 base and J by 8 bases, with 15 bases left in between. The CDR3 protein is CASSLVLARIYEQFF. The CDR3, as DNA: TGTGCCAGCAGCTTAGTCCTAGCGCGGATCTATGAGCAGTTCTTC.

This clonotype occurred a few times. This sequence joins TRBV20-1 and TRBJ1-5, with TRBD1 identical over 7 bases. The J segment lost 3 bases and the V segment lost 6 bases, leaving 5 bases of the junction unmatched. From germline, CDR1 is DFQATT and CDR2 SNEGSKA (reference sequence). The CDR3 contains 13 residues. The CDR3: CSAATGINQPQHF. CDR3 DNA sequence: TGCAGTGCCGCGACAGGGATCAATCAGCCCCAGCATTTT.

This clonotype was observed many times. The genes are TRBV7-9 and TRBJ2-1; 9 nucleotides agree with TRBD1. The V gene end was trimmed by 5 bases and the J gene end by 6 bases; junction bases not matched to a gene: 5. CDR1 is SEHNR and CDR2 is FQNEAQ in the germline V gene (reference sequence). The CDR3 has 14 residues. CDR3 bases: TGTGCCAGCAGCACTTACAGGGGGCGCAATGAGCAGTTCTTC. Its translation: CASSTYRGRNEQFF.

The gene calls are TRBV10-3 and TRBJ2-2; either TRBD1 or TRBD2 may supply D (6 bases each). CDR3 length: 15 amino acids. Trimming cost V 6 bases and J 3 bases, with 14 bases left between them. Germline V gene sequence: CDR1 ENHRY, CDR2 SYGVKD. The CDR3 sequence: CAISADRRDTGELFF. Written as DNA, the CDR3 is TGTGCCATCAGCGCCGACAGGAGGGACACCGGGGAGCTGTTTTTT.

This clonotype was observed many times. V gene TRBV20-1 combines with J gene TRBJ2-3; 8 positions agree with TRBD2. CDR3 length equals 17 residues. The V gene end was trimmed by 3 bases and the J gene end by 4 bases; junction bases not matched to a gene: 15. CDR1 is DFQATT and CDR2 is SNEGSKA in the germline V gene (reference sequence). CDR3 DNA: TGCAGTGCTAGGGATAGGAGCGGGAGAGGCGGTCCAGATACGCAGTATTTT. Translated: CSARDRSGRGGPDTQYF.

This clonotype has ten or more counts. The chain carries TRBV4-3 and TRBJ1-2, with 7 bases identical to TRBD1. Per the germline V gene, CDR1 is LGHNA and CDR2 is YSLEER. There are 16 residues in the CDR3. After removal of 6 bases from V and 2 bases from J, the junction contained 12 bases not matched to a gene. The CDR3 here is CASRRDATGSNYGYTF. The CDR3 DNA reads as TGCGCCAGCAGAAGAGATGCGACAGGGTCCAACTATGGCTACACCTTC.

The chain links TRBV5-1 to TRBJ2-3, with D unclear. The V and J ends lost 0 bases and 4 bases respectively, with 9 bases between them. This CDR3 is 14 amino acids long. Germline assignment: CDR1 SGHRS and CDR2 YFSETQ. The CDR3 DNA is TGCGCCAGCAGCTTGGGCAGGTTACCAGATACGCAGTATTTT. Amino acid sequence: CASSLGRLPDTQYF. Full variable domain (missing parts from reference TRBV5-1 and TRBJ2-3): KAGVTQTPRYLIKTRGQQVTLSCSPISGHRSVSWYQQTPGQGLQFLFEYFSETQRNKGNFPGRFSGRQFSNSRSEMNVSTLELGDSALYLCASSLGRLPDTQYFGPGTRLTVL.

This clonotype was counted ten times or more. The chain carries TRBV20-1 and TRBJ2-7; D assignment may be TRBD1 or TRBD2 (5 bases each). The germline V gene encodes CDR1 DFQATT and CDR2 SNEGSKA (reference sequence). The V gene lost 5 bases and the J gene lost 7 bases, with 18 bases spanning the gap. This CDR3 comprises 13 residues. DNA for the CDR3: TGCAGTGCTCCTCGGGACGGACTGTTTGAGCAGTACTTC. Its protein product is CSAPRDGLFEQYF.

The sample holds a few counts of this clonotype. Here the CDR3 reads CASTKDRAYYGYTF. CDR3 bases: TGTGCCAGCACCAAGGACAGGGCTTACTATGGCTACACCTTC. The rearrangement joins TRBV7-9 to TRBJ1-2; 8 nucleotides line up with TRBD1. This CDR3 contains 14 residues. V was pared by 7 bases and J by 3 bases, with 7 bases of the junction left unmatched. In germline, CDR1 is SEHNR, CDR2 FQNEAQ (reference sequence).

This clonotype has more than one count but fewer than ten. This may be a read error: a much more frequent sequence differs by one nucleotide. The V gene is TRBV3-1, the J gene TRBJ2-2, with 7 bases identical to TRBD2. The V gene end was trimmed by 4 bases and the J gene end by 0 bases; junction bases not matched to a gene: 2. CDR1 is LGHDT, CDR2 YNNKEL, per germline (reference sequence). The CDR3 spans 15 residues. This CDR3 reads CASSRGLANTGELFF. The CDR3 DNA follows: TGTGCCAGCAGCCGAGGACTAGCGAACACCGGGGAGCTGTTTTTT.

This chain connects TRBV29-1 to TRBJ1-1, with D perhaps matching TRBD1 (5 bases). The CDR3 consists of 12 residues. V was cut by 3 bases and J by 5 bases, with 10 bases left in between. Looked up from germline, CDR1 is SQVTM and CDR2 is ANQGSEA. The CDR3 loop is CSVDREGTEAFF. The DNA for the CDR3 is TGCAGCGTTGACAGGGAGGGGACTGAAGCTTTCTTT.

This clonotype was seen ten or more times. This chain joins TRBV28 and TRBJ2-3; weak D call: TRBD2 (6 bases). The CDR3 has 18 residues. Germline CDR1 and CDR2: MDHEN and SYDVKM. Trimming shortened V by 3 bases and J by 0 bases, and 19 bases separated the two germline ends. CDR3 amino acids: CASSLLTRLLASTDTQYF. The CDR3 DNA sequence: TGTGCCAGCAGTTTGTTAACTCGACTACTAGCCAGCACAGATACGCAGTATTTT.

This clonotype occurred many times. The chain carries TRBV10-3 and TRBJ2-7; perhaps TRBD2 as D (7 bases). CDR1 and CDR2 (germline): ENHRY, SYGVKD. The CDR3 is 18 residues long. The V end lost 2 bases, the J end lost 2 bases, and 22 bases lay between the germline ends. This CDR3 reads CAISEREGERTFPYEQYF. The CDR3 bases are TGTGCCATCAGTGAGAGGGAGGGGGAGAGGACTTTTCCCTACGAGCAGTACTTC.

V is TRBV15 and J is TRBJ2-5; no clear D gene. The germline V and J ends were trimmed by 0 bases and 4 bases, with 6 bases remaining between them. The CDR3 is made up of 13 amino acids. CDR1 and CDR2 (germline): LNHNV, YYDKDF (reference sequence). CDR3 bases: TGTGCCACCAGCAGAGACAGGCCAGAGACCCAGTACTTC. Residues: CATSRDRPETQYF.